One and the same sample provided the 10 T cell receptor beta chains below, sequenced in a study of lymphopenia after photon versus proton radiotherapy. Some clones are missing from TCRdb's copy, which holds only in-frame ones; the method was immunoSEQ multiplex PCR. The sample lists 55,000 to 70,000 clones; approximately 90% were seen once. This specimen was peripheral blood, taken from a patient treated with photon-based radiotherapy. The receptor source for this set is a middle-aged woman with cholangiocarcinoma.

The chain has TRBV7-9 and TRBJ1-1; 10 bases are shared with TRBD1. Germline V gene lookup returns CDR1 SEHNR and CDR2 FQNEAQ (reference sequence). The V segment lost 5 bases and the J segment 1 base; nucleotides outside the gene matches: 16. This CDR3 is 19 amino acids long. CDR3 sequence (DNA): TGTGCCAGCAGCCCAAGGTTCGGGACAGGGGTTGATGGGAACACTGAAGCTTTCTTT. Protein product: CASSPRFGTGVDGNTEAFF.

This clone is a singleton in its sample. The chain recombines TRBV30 with TRBJ1-2, with TRBD1 matching 7 bases. With 5 bases clipped from V and 4 bases from J, the junction kept 10 bases outside the gene matches. There are 14 residues in the CDR3. The V gene's germline CDR1 is GTSNPN and CDR2 SVGIG (reference sequence). The CDR3 sequence is CAWGGGQELYGYTF. The CDR3, as DNA: TGTGCCTGGGGGGGAGGACAGGAGCTCTATGGCTACACCTTC.

This chain connects TRBV18 to TRBJ1-2; D gene uncertain. The CDR3 contains 16 residues. V gave up 1 base and J gave up 0 bases, with 12 bases separating them. Germline V gene sequence: CDR1 KGHSH, CDR2 LQKENI. CDR3 amino acids: CASSPQPGRANYGYTF. CDR3 in DNA: TGTGCCAGCTCACCACAACCGGGTAGAGCTAACTATGGCTACACCTTC.

The chain is built from TRBV10-2 and TRBJ2-7, with D possibly matching TRBD2 (6 bases). Germline V lookup: CDR1 WSHSY, CDR2 SAAADI. The CDR3 consists of 14 residues. Trimming cost V 2 bases and J 6 bases, with 14 bases left between them. CDR3 in amino acids: CASSELRLVSEQYF. The CDR3 DNA reads as TGCGCCAGCAGTGAGCTAAGACTAGTCTCCGAGCAGTACTTC.

The gene calls are TRBV2 and TRBJ2-3; 8 bases match TRBD1. Germline V gives CDR1 SNHLY, CDR2 FYNNEI. The CDR3 spans 14 residues. With V trimmed by 5 bases and J by 4 bases, 5 bases remained unmatched. CDR3 loop: CASSRTGSSDTQYF. The CDR3 coding sequence is TGTGCCAGCAGTAGGACAGGGTCCTCAGATACGCAGTATTTT.

The genes are TRBV7-2 and TRBJ1-2, with TRBD1 identical over 8 bases. Trimming cost V 5 bases and J 4 bases; bases outside gene matches: 3. The CDR3 runs 13 residues. Germline V gives CDR1 SGHTA, CDR2 FQGNSA. The CDR3 bases are TGTGCCAGCAGCCCAGGGGGCGGCTATGGCTACACCTTC. Translated: CASSPGGGYGYTF.

The V and J genes are TRBV11-1 and TRBJ2-2, with D possibly TRBD2 on 6 matching bases. Trimming cost V 7 bases and J 5 bases, with 17 bases left between them. Germline lookup yields CDR1 SGHAT and CDR2 FQDESV (reference sequence). The CDR3 runs to 15 residues. Written as DNA, the CDR3 is TGTGCCAGCACCTCAGGAGCCGGGGGAACCGGGGAGCTGTTTTTT. This encodes CASTSGAGGTGELFF.

The chain employs TRBV11-2 and TRBJ2-2, with D unclear. CDR1 and CDR2 from the germline V gene are SGHAT and FQNNGV. This CDR3 region has 15 residues. The germline V and J ends were trimmed by 2 bases and 0 bases, with 7 bases remaining between them. The CDR3 sequence is CASSLWQANTGELFF. The CDR3 DNA follows: TGTGCCAGCAGCTTATGGCAGGCGAACACCGGGGAGCTGTTTTTT.

The sample holds one count of this clone. CDR3 bases: TGTGCCAGCAGCTTTTCGGGACAGCAGGACTACACCTTC. It yields the protein CASSFSGQQDYTF. The genes are TRBV9 and TRBJ1-2, with 7 bases identical to TRBD1. Trimming took 4 bases from V and 10 from J; bases not matched to a gene: 10. CDR1 and CDR2 (germline): SGDLS, YYNGEE. This CDR3 region has 13 residues.

This clone has a single count. The CDR3 nucleotides read TGTGCCATCAGTGAGACCCCGGGGGGCTACACCTTC. The encoded protein is CAISETPGGYTF. V usage is TRBV10-3 and J usage is TRBJ1-2; D uncertain. The CDR3 extends over 12 amino acids. Germline V CDR1 and CDR2: ENHRY, SYGVKD. Trimming shortened V by 2 bases and J by 8 bases, and 9 bases separated the two germline ends.